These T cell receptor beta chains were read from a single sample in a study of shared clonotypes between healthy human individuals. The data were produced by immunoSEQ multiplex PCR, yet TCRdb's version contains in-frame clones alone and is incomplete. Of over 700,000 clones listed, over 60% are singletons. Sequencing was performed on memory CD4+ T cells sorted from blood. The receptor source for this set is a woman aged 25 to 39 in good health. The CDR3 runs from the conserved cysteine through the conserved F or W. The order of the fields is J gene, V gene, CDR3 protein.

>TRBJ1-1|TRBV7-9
CASSLVGDTEAFF
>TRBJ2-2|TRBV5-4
CASSPRQGNTGELFF
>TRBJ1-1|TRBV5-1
CASSSSLFGAGIREAFF
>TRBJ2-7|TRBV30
CAWSVLGGPYEQYF
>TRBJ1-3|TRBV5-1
CASSRDGTDSGNTIYF
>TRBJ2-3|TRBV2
CASSASPGLDDF
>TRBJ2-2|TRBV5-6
CASSYRTNTGELFF
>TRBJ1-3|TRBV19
CASSQGWDTIYF
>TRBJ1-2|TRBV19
CASSIRSHGYTF
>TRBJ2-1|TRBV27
CASRGVGAFPYNEQFF
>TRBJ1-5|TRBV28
CASRTGGLQPQHF
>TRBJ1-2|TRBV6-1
CASSEIDRGYGYTF
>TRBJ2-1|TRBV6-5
CASSYGAGGSYEQFF
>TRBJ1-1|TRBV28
CASSFRGGGTEAFF
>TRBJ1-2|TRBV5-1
CASSPSGRFDGYTF
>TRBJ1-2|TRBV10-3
CAISLHPGTADPSNYGYTF
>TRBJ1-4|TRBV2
CASSEMRTGNEKLFF
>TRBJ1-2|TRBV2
CASNGRPSYGYTF
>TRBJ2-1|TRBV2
CASSELIEQFF
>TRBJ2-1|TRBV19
CASSLAGGPYNEQFF
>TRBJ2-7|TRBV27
CASRKGTGNSYEQYF
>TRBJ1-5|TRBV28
CASIEARGAGQPQHF
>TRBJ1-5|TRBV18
CASTMGQGEPQHF
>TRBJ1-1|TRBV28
CASRVTGTGARLKAFF
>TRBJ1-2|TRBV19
CASSINSDSTFYTF
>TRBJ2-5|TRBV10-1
CASSDQGAVETQYF
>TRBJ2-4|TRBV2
CASSRQPLAKNIQYF
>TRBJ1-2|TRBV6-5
CATGYRQGNGYTF
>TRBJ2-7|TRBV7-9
CASSLTTATFGEQYF
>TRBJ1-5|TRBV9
CASSVEGPMTFLNQPQHF
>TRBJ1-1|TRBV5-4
CASRLDRGLFTEAFF
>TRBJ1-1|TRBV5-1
CASSLPGGTEAFF
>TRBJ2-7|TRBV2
CASRPGQGPYEQYF
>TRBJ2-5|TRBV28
CASRERAETQYF
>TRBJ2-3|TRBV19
CASSMGQRGDTQYF
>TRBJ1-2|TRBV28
CASSGVRIGYTF
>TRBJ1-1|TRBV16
CASSHRQGRNTEAFF
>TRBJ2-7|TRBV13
CASSLGQGLYEQYF